This T cell receptor beta chain comes out of a study of OX40 agonist ivuxolimab in advanced cancers. V lost 4 bases, J lost 4 bases, and 17 bases lay in between. Germline CDR1 is SGHRS and CDR2 is YFSETQ. This CDR3 spans 15 amino acids. Sequenced by immunoSEQ multiplex PCR; TCRdb stores in-frame clones only, minus some. Among fewer than 75,000 clones, around 90% were seen once, and the ten largest hold roughly 0.67%. The V and J genes are TRBV5-1 and TRBJ1-1, with a tentative D call TRBD1 (5 bases). This TCR was sampled from an adult with an advanced solid tumor such as melanoma, head and neck, liver or kidney cancer. The sample consisted of CD4+ or CD8+ T cells sorted from blood, taken in a trial of the OX40 agonist ivuxolimab. Written as DNA, the CDR3 is TGCGCCAGCAGCCTCGGTTGGGAGGGGACCACTGAAGCTTTCTTT. Protein sequence: CASSLGWEGTTEAFF.